The entry below gives a single T cell receptor (beta chain) sequence along with its context. Its antigen remains unknown. The data belong to a study of cytomegalovirus exposure and HLA in healthy donors. Whole-study context: Out of about 190 million T cells, an earlier analysis found over 100 million unique TCR beta sequences in total.

The PCR contained 60 Vbeta and 13 Jbeta primers. Some clones are missing from TCRdb's copy, which holds only in-frame ones; the method was immunoSEQ multiplex PCR. The table lists approximately 250,000 clones, 85% of them singletons. The CDR3 covers 15 residues. The J segment lost 5 bases and the V segment lost 7 bases, leaving 6 bases of the junction unmatched. The germline V gene has CDR1 SGHRS and CDR2 YFSETQ. Broader study findings: Exclusion applied to some V segments, including TRBV6-2 and TRBV6-3, as they were indistinguishable.

Sample: PBMCs. The chain is built from TRBV5-1 and TRBJ2-3, with 14 bases identical to TRBD2. The source is a girl aged 2 to 10 in good health and CMV-seronegative. The DNA for the CDR3 is TGCGCCAGCGGGACTAGCGGGAGAGGTATAGATACGCAGTATTTT. This gives the protein CASGTSGRGIDTQYF.